One sample yielded the 24 T cell receptor beta chains listed below, sequenced in a study of T-cell reconstitution after alpha-beta-depleted transplantation in children. Unique molecular identifiers were incorporated into the prepared TCRbeta library. TCRdb re-derived calls from the PCR reads in MiXCR, one entry per CDR3 protein. The repertoire consists of some 520,000 distinct CDR3 sequences, with over 25% occurring once and the leading ten covering under 3%. The sequences come from PBMCs from the stem cell graft donor, collected from the stem cell graft. These receptors were collected from a human donor who donated a stem cell graft to a child with aplastic anemia.

V and J are TRBV4-1 and TRBJ1-2, with D perhaps matching TRBD1 (5 bases). The CDR3 consists of 17 residues. The V end was cut by 0 bases, the J end by 4 bases, with 18 bases between. Germline CDR1 reads MGHRA; CDR2 reads YSYEKL. The CDR3 reads CASSQERSARVVYGYTF. CDR3 nucleotide sequence: TGCGCCAGCAGCCAAGAAAGGTCCGCCAGGGTGGTCTATGGCTACACCTTC.

J is TRBJ1-5 and V is TRBV10-2, with D uncertain. The CDR3 is 13 residues long. Trimming pared 2 bases from V and 2 bases from J, leaving 4 bases between. Per germline, CDR1 WSHSY and CDR2 SAAADI. The CDR3 is CASSERGNQPQHF. For the CDR3, the DNA is TGCGCCAGCAGTGAGCGGGGCAATCAGCCCCAGCATTTT.

The chain combines TRBV29-1 with TRBJ1-1, with D tentatively TRBD1 (5 bases). The V and J ends lost 6 bases and 6 bases respectively, with 20 bases between them. Germline values: CDR1 SQVTM, CDR2 ANQGSEA. The length of the CDR3 is 14 residues. The CDR3 spells CSVCWGRGTSEAFF. The CDR3 DNA reads as TGCAGCGTGTGCTGGGGACGGGGAACGTCTGAAGCTTTCTTT. The variable domain in full, completed from reference TRBV29-1 and TRBJ1-1, reads SAVISQKPSRDICQRGTSLTIQCQVDSQVTMMFWYRQQPGQSLTLIATANQGSEATYESGFVIDKFPISRPNLTFSTLTVSNMSPEDSSIYLCSVCWGRGTSEAFFGQGTRLTVV.

A few counts support this clonotype. V gene TRBV19 combines with J gene TRBJ1-6; D unclear. The CDR3 runs to 15 residues. Trimming removed 9 bases from V and 0 bases from J, with 12 bases in between. CDR1 LNHDA and CDR2 SQIVND come from the germline V gene (reference sequence). CDR3 loop: CASADGFSYNSPLHF. The CDR3 DNA sequence: TGTGCCAGCGCAGACGGGTTCTCCTATAATTCACCCCTCCACTTT.

This clonotype was picked up a small number of times. The chain couples TRBV29-1 to TRBJ2-5, with 7 bases identical to TRBD1. Per germline, CDR1 SQVTM and CDR2 ANQGSEA. The CDR3 consists of 12 residues. The V segment lost 6 bases and the J segment 5 bases; nucleotides outside the gene matches: 6. CDR3 nucleotides: TGCAGCGTCATTGAGGACAGGGAGACCCAGTACTTC. Protein product: CSVIEDRETQYF.

This clonotype was detected once. The gene calls are TRBV3-1 and TRBJ2-1; tentative D call: TRBD1 (6 bases). V was clipped by 0 bases and J by 10 bases, with 13 bases between them. The CDR3 has 14 amino acids. CDR1 LGHDT and CDR2 YNNKEL come from the germline V gene (reference sequence). The CDR3 sequence is CASSQDRGTPEQFF. The CDR3 DNA is TGTGCCAGCAGCCAAGATCGAGGGACACCCGAGCAGTTCTTC.

This clonotype was detected ten times or more. V gene TRBV10-3 combines with J gene TRBJ2-5; no firm D call. Germline CDR1 reads ENHRY; CDR2 reads SYGVKD. Trimming removed 0 bases from V and 3 bases from J, with 8 bases in between. This CDR3 spans 14 amino acids. The CDR3 sequence: CAISESNSKETQYF. CDR3 sequence (DNA): TGTGCCATCAGTGAGTCGAATAGCAAAGAGACCCAGTACTTC.

V usage is TRBV10-3 and J usage is TRBJ2-1; 11 bases align to TRBD1. The CDR3 length is 13 residues. J was trimmed by 7 bases and V by 10 bases; bases with no gene match: 6. Germline-derived CDR1 and CDR2 are ENHRY and SYGVKD. In DNA, the CDR3 is TGTGCCACGTGGACAGGGGGCAGGAATGAGCAGTTCTTC. Translating it yields CATWTGGRNEQFF.

This clonotype appeared a few times. V is TRBV18 and J is TRBJ2-2; D is perhaps TRBD2 (5 bases). The germline V gene has CDR1 KGHSH and CDR2 LQKENI. V was pared by 3 bases and J by 0 bases, with 14 bases between. The CDR3 has 17 amino acids. The CDR3 DNA sequence: TGTGCCAGCTCACCCCGGGAACTAGAGGCGAACACCGGGGAGCTGTTTTTT. This encodes CASSPRELEANTGELFF.

The chain couples TRBV12-3 or TRBV12-4 to TRBJ2-4; D call uncertain. CDR3 length: 11 amino acids. V dropped 3 bases and J dropped 3 bases, with 0 bases sitting between them. CDR3 in DNA: TGTGCCAGCAGTTTCAAAAACATTCAGTACTTC. Translation gives CASSFKNIQYF.

CDR3 DNA sequence: TGTGCCAGCAGCCCGAGGACGGGTGGTGATTTAGATACGCAGTATTTT. This codes for CASSPRTGGDLDTQYF. This chain links TRBV9 with TRBJ2-3, with D unresolved. Germline-derived CDR1 and CDR2 are SGDLS and YYNGEE. CDR3 size: 16 residues. Trimming stripped 4 bases from V and 5 bases from J, with 20 bases between.

The rearrangement links TRBV29-1 to TRBJ1-2; maybe TRBD1 (5 bases). Germline CDR1 reads SQVTM; CDR2 reads ANQGSEA. V gave up 8 bases and J gave up 6 bases, with 31 bases separating them. This CDR3 contains 17 residues. CDR3 DNA: TGCAGCACTACAGCGGCCTCGAGTTACCAGGGCCGGGATGGCTACACCTTC. This gives the protein CSTTAASSYQGRDGYTF.

This clonotype came up a few times. This chain connects TRBV12-3 or TRBV12-4 to TRBJ1-2; the match to TRBD1 covers 10 bases. V shed 5 bases and J 7 bases; nucleotides not matched to a gene: 13. The CDR3 has 16 amino acids. DNA of the CDR3: TGTGCCAGCAGTCCCCTAGGACAGGGGGAATCGTTTGGCTACACCTTC. Translating it yields CASSPLGQGESFGYTF.

In its sample, this clonotype was seen a few times. The CDR3 loop reads CASSQTGAYGYTF. In DNA, the CDR3 is TGTGCCAGCAGCCAGACAGGGGCCTATGGCTACACCTTC. The chain employs TRBV7-9 and TRBJ1-2, with 8 positions matching TRBD1. Germline V CDR1 and CDR2: SEHNR, FQNEAQ (reference sequence). V was pared by 5 bases and J by 4 bases, with 3 bases of the junction left unmatched. This CDR3 contains 13 residues.

This clonotype appeared a few times. The J gene is TRBJ2-3, the V gene TRBV5-1, with 13 bases matching TRBD2. Trimming cost V 4 bases and J 3 bases; bases outside gene matches: 8. From germline, CDR1 is SGHRS and CDR2 YFSETQ. The CDR3 is 17 residues long. The CDR3 is CASSQGTSGIRTDTQYF. In DNA, the CDR3 is TGCGCCAGCAGCCAAGGGACTAGCGGGATACGTACAGATACGCAGTATTTT.

There are a few counts of this clonotype. This rearrangement joins TRBV12-3 or TRBV12-4 to TRBJ2-7, with 7 bases matching TRBD2. The CDR3 runs 15 residues. V was clipped by 5 bases and J by 3 bases; unmatched bases: 10. CDR3 nucleotides: TGTGCCAGCAGTCCCGGGGGGAGTTGGGGCTACGAGCAGTACTTC. Its protein product is CASSPGGSWGYEQYF.

The rearrangement joins TRBV28 to TRBJ2-7; perhaps TRBD1 as D (5 bases). Germline CDR1 reads MDHEN; CDR2 reads SYDVKM. V was shortened by 5 bases and J by 1 base, with 12 bases between the two germline ends. CDR3 length: 14 residues. DNA of the CDR3: TGTGCCAGCAGTGGATCCAGGGTATCCTACGAGCAGTACTTC. The encoded protein is CASSGSRVSYEQYF.

This clonotype was picked up a small number of times. The CDR3 coding sequence is TGTGCCAGCAGCTTAGAGGGGCCAGCGGGAAGGACCAAAAACATTCAGTACTTC. Encoded protein: CASSLEGPAGRTKNIQYF. The rearrangement joins TRBV11-2 to TRBJ2-4; 7 nucleotides agree with TRBD2. CDR3 size: 18 residues. From germline, CDR1 is SGHAT and CDR2 FQNNGV. The V segment lost 0 bases and the J segment 2 bases; nucleotides outside the gene matches: 10.

The CDR3 region is CASSLTSAGNTIYF. The DNA of the CDR3 is TGTGCCAGCAGCTTAACTAGCGCTGGAAACACCATATATTTT. This chain joins TRBV11-2 and TRBJ1-3; D is uncertain. CDR1 and CDR2 (germline): SGHAT, FQNNGV. Trimming took 2 bases from V and 2 from J, leaving 7 bases between them. This CDR3 comprises 14 residues.

The chain couples TRBV6-5 to TRBJ1-4; D is ambiguous. The CDR3 length is 15 residues. V shed 0 bases and J shed 8 bases, with 13 bases lying between them. The V gene's germline CDR1 is MNHEY and CDR2 SVGAGI. The CDR3 nucleotides are TGTGCCAGCAGTTACTCGAGGGAGAGGATCGAAAAACTGTTTTTT. Encoded protein: CASSYSRERIEKLFF.

The chain recombines TRBV6-1 with TRBJ1-1; D gene ambiguous. With 4 bases removed from V and 7 bases from J, the gap between germline ends came to 19 bases. The CDR3 covers 15 residues. CDR1 and CDR2 (germline): MNHNS, SASEGT. CDR3 sequence (DNA): TGTGCCAGCAGTGCACTGCTTTACGGGCTGGATGAAGCTTTCTTT. This encodes CASSALLYGLDEAFF.

This clonotype was seen only a few times. The chain has TRBV9 and TRBJ2-1; D is uncertain. Germline V gene data show CDR1 as SGDLS and CDR2 as YYNGEE. Trimming removed 0 bases from V and 5 bases from J, with 9 bases in between. This CDR3 has 14 amino acids. CDR3 sequence (DNA): TGTGCCAGCAGCGTAGCAGGATCCAACAATGAGCAGTTCTTC. Protein product: CASSVAGSNNEQFF. Based on the CDR3 plus reference TRBV9 and TRBJ2-1, the full variable domain is DSGVTQTPKHLITATGQRVTLRCSPRSGDLSVYWYQQSLDQGLQFLIQYYNGEERAKGNILERFSAQQFPDLHSELNLSSLELGDSALYFCASSVAGSNNEQFFGPGTRLTVL.

CDR3 sequence: CASSYYGTSNYGYTF. The CDR3, as DNA: TGTGCCAGCAGTTACTACGGGACCTCTAACTATGGCTACACCTTC. The chain joins TRBV6-5 to TRBJ1-2; TRBD1 might be the D (5 bases). Germline CDR1 and CDR2: MNHEY and SVGAGI. Between the trimmed V and J ends, which lost 1 base and 0 bases, there was a span of 9 bases. This CDR3 is 15 amino acids long.

This clonotype has a handful of counts. A junction boundary mismatches the germline segment, possibly from a read error. The V and J genes are TRBV7-2 and TRBJ1-2; 7 bases are shared with TRBD1. CDR3 size: 11 residues. CDR1 SGHTA and CDR2 FQGNSA come from the germline V gene. The CDR3, as DNA: TGTGCCAGCAGCGCGACAGGGTCAATCGCCTTC. This gives the protein CASSATGSIAF.